A selection of T cell receptor beta chains follows, all from one sample in a study of blood T cells in healthy people across ages. TCRdb recomputed calls from the 5' RACE reads with MiXCR, one row per CDR3 protein. The sample lists about a million distinct CDR3 sequences; 45% to 60% were seen once. The sample comprised blood. The receptors stem from an older woman in good health. The CDR3 runs from the conserved cysteine through the conserved F or W. D genes are given only for firm matches. Clone size appears in some rows only: once, few, many, or a class for an expanded clone.

j_call | clone_size | v_call | d_call | cdr3_aa | cdr3_nt
TRBJ2-7 | - | TRBV7-2 | TRBD2 | CASSLYDSGRSYEQYF | TGTGCCAGCAGCTTATACGATAGCGGGAGATCCTACGAGCAGTACTTC
TRBJ1-4 | once | TRBV3-1 | - | CASGLGGANEKLFF | TGTGCCAGCGGCCTTGGGGGGGCTAATGAAAAACTGTTTTTT
TRBJ2-1 | - | TRBV12-3/TRBV12-4 | - | CASSLFGTTNRLNEQFF | TGTGCCAGCAGTTTATTCGGGACGACTAACCGGCTCAATGAGCAGTTCTTC
TRBJ1-5 | - | TRBV14 | - | CASSKPGLNQPQHF | TGTGCCAGCAGCAAACCGGGACTCAATCAGCCCCAGCATTTT
TRBJ2-1 | few | TRBV20-1 | - | CSARDQANYYNEQFF | TGCAGTGCTAGAGATCAGGCGAACTACTACAATGAGCAGTTCTTC
TRBJ2-1 | - | TRBV29-1 | TRBD1 | CSGSGQGYNEQFF | TGCAGCGGGTCGGGACAGGGCTACAATGAGCAGTTCTTC
TRBJ2-5 | - | TRBV12-3/TRBV12-4 | TRBD1 | CASRRKPGTGPVETQYF | TGTGCCAGCAGACGCAAGCCCGGGACAGGGCCGGTAGAGACCCAGTACTTC
TRBJ2-7 | - | TRBV30 | - | CAWRTGYEQYF | TGTGCCTGGAGGACCGGTTACGAGCAGTACTTC
TRBJ2-1 | few | TRBV5-5 | TRBD1 | CASSSGTDEQFF | TGTGCCAGCAGCTCGGGGACAGACGAGCAGTTCTTC
TRBJ2-7 | few | TRBV5-1 | - | CASSLAGGTTIHYEQYF | TGCGCCAGCAGCTTGGCCGGCGGCACGACAATACACTACGAGCAGTACTTC
TRBJ2-7 | - | TRBV7-2 | - | CASSRGLPPYEQYF | TGTGCCAGCAGCCGGGGATTACCTCCCTACGAGCAGTACTTC
TRBJ2-1 | - | TRBV9 | - | CASSVRSGTNNEQFF | TGTGCCAGCAGCGTAAGGAGCGGCACTAACAATGAGCAGTTCTTC
TRBJ2-1 | - | TRBV7-9 | TRBD2 | CASSLSRTSGHNEQFF | TGTGCCAGCAGCTTATCCCGGACTAGCGGTCACAATGAGCAGTTCTTC
TRBJ1-4 | - | TRBV6-6 | - | CASSYSQGLVGEKLFF | TGTGCCAGCAGTTACTCACAGGGTCTTGTTGGGGAAAAACTGTTTTTT
TRBJ2-1 | - | TRBV27 | TRBD2 | CASRPGTSGRSEQFF | TGTGCCAGCAGGCCTGGGACTAGCGGGAGATCTGAGCAGTTCTTC
TRBJ2-1 | - | TRBV3-1 | - | CASLDSRSYNEQFF | TGTGCCAGCTTGGACAGTCGTTCCTACAATGAGCAGTTCTTC
TRBJ2-3 | - | TRBV20-1 | - | CSAQYTDTQYF | TGCAGCGCCCAATACACAGATACGCAGTATTTT
TRBJ2-7 | - | TRBV4-2 | - | CASSQRGDGGGDEQYF | TGTGCCAGCAGCCAAAGGGGGGACGGGGGTGGAGACGAGCAGTACTTC
TRBJ1-1 | few | TRBV5-1 | TRBD1 | CASSLEGLQGGTEAFF | TGCGCCAGCAGCTTGGAGGGACTTCAGGGGGGTACTGAAGCTTTCTTT
TRBJ2-5 | - | TRBV7-2 | TRBD2 | CASSLPGLAGEETQYF | TGTGCCAGCAGCTTACCGGGACTAGCGGGGGAGGAGACCCAGTACTTC
TRBJ2-7 | few | TRBV29-1 | - | CSVDGATPYEQYF | TGCAGCGTTGACGGGGCGACCCCCTACGAGCAGTACTTC
TRBJ1-2 | few | TRBV20-1 | - | CSARDQTVTSNYGYTF | TGCAGTGCTAGGGACCAGACAGTTACCTCTAACTATGGCTACACCTTC
TRBJ2-5 | - | TRBV20-1 | - | CSARDLVLGPYNEQYF | TGCAGTGCTAGAGATCTCGTACTAGGACCGTACAATGAGCAGTACTTC
TRBJ2-7 | - | TRBV6-6 | TRBD1 | CASSNTGTGKNEQYF | TGTGCCAGCAGTAATACCGGGACAGGGAAGAACGAGCAGTACTTC
TRBJ2-1 | - | TRBV7-9 | - | CASSFSQLAGFLSNEQFF | TGTGCCAGCAGCTTCTCCCAACTGGCGGGATTCCTTAGCAATGAGCAGTTCTTC
TRBJ2-3 | - | TRBV5-1 | - | CASSFSQGTSTDTRYF | TGCGCCAGCAGCTTCTCCCAGGGGACAAGCACAGATACGCGGTATTTT
TRBJ2-7 | - | TRBV5-1 | - | CASSLDGRGTHEQYF | TGCGCCAGCAGCTTGGATGGCAGGGGAACCCACGAGCAGTACTTC
TRBJ2-7 | few | TRBV7-9 | - | CASTQAEEQYF | TGTGCCAGCACCCAAGCGGAGGAGCAGTACTTC
TRBJ2-5 | - | TRBV7-9 | TRBD1 | CASSSEDRDSQETQYF | TGTGCCAGCAGCTCCGAAGACCGGGACAGCCAAGAGACCCAGTACTTC
TRBJ2-5 | few | TRBV7-8 | - | CASSSIEQAFEETQYF | TGTGCCAGCAGCTCCATCGAACAGGCTTTCGAAGAGACCCAGTACTTC
TRBJ1-2 | - | TRBV3-1 | - | CASSPDSFGRRPYGYTF | TGTGCCAGCAGCCCTGATTCCTTTGGGAGGAGACCCTATGGCTACACCTTC
TRBJ2-7 | few | TRBV3-1 | - | CASSHGTLSYEQYF | TGTGCCAGCAGCCACGGGACCCTATCCTACGAGCAGTACTTC
TRBJ2-7 | few | TRBV12-3/TRBV12-4 | - | CASSMTRTGEPYEQYF | TGTGCCAGCAGTATGACTCGGACGGGAGAACCCTACGAGCAGTACTTC
TRBJ2-1 | - | TRBV12-3/TRBV12-4 | TRBD2 | CASTPPSSGRPFEQFF | TGTGCCAGCACTCCCCCATCTAGCGGGAGGCCCTTTGAGCAGTTCTTC
TRBJ2-7 | - | TRBV27 | TRBD1 | CASSWDRYSYEQYF | TGTGCCAGCAGTTGGGACAGGTACTCCTACGAGCAGTACTTC